This T cell receptor (beta chain) was identified during a study of radiation and T cells in renal cell carcinoma. This CDR3 has 17 amino acids. The V and J ends lost 1 base and 3 bases, in that order; junction bases with no gene match: 7. Germline CDR1 SGHNT, CDR2 YENEEA. Assay: immunoSEQ multiplex PCR; the TCRdb copy retains only in-frame clones and omits some. This sample has around 180,000 clones; approximately 90% occur once, and the top ten carry about 11%. The time point: blood 4 weeks post-SBRT, at nephrectomy. Documented treatment: 15 Gy SBRT to primary tumor, nephrectomy 4 weeks later. The sequence came from a woman in her fifties or sixties with renal cell carcinoma. The specimen was blood, collected from a patient whose treatment included radiotherapy and nephrectomy. This chain links TRBV11-3 with TRBJ2-2, with 8 positions matching TRBD1. Written as DNA, the CDR3 is TGTGCCAGCAGCTTAGCCGACAGGGGAGATTACACCGGGGAGCTGTTTTTT. Translating it yields CASSLADRGDYTGELFF.